These T cell receptor beta chains were read from a single sample in a study of cytomegalovirus exposure and HLA in healthy donors. Assay used: immunoSEQ multiplex PCR; TCRdb lists only in-frame clones, some missing. This table has 200,000 to 250,000 clones, about 75% appearing once. Source material: PBMCs. Source of these receptors: a woman aged 25 to 39 in good health and CMV-seronegative. Each CDR3 is given with its conserved first and last residue. Fields, in order: clone size, D gene, V gene, J gene, CDR3 DNA, CDR3 protein. D genes are given only for firm matches. The size of a clone is reported for some rows only, either as once, few or many, or as a class for expanded clones.

>NA|NA|TRBV5-1|TRBJ2-3
TGCGCCAGCAGCTTGGGCCCCGTTATGTCAGGCACAGATACGCAGTATTTT
CASSLGPVMSGTDTQYF
>NA|TRBD2|TRBV10-1|TRBJ2-3
TGCGCCAGCAGTCTCCTCTGGCGGGAGTTTGGCACAGATACGCAGTATTTT
CASSLLWREFGTDTQYF
>once|TRBD1|TRBV6-5|TRBJ1-4
TGTGCCAGCAGCTCCTACGACAGGGGGAAGGAAAAACTGTTTTTT
CASSSYDRGKEKLFF
>NA|TRBD2|TRBV27|TRBJ2-7
TGTGCCAGCAGTACAGGACAGGGGACTAGCGGGGAACTTCCCTACGAGCAGTACTTC
CASSTGQGTSGELPYEQYF
>few|TRBD2|TRBV5-4|TRBJ2-5
TGTGCCAGCAGCTTCCGGACTAGTGACGAGACCCAGTACTTC
CASSFRTSDETQYF
>NA|TRBD1|TRBV7-8|TRBJ2-5
TGTGCCAGCAACCAAGAACGACAGGGGTGGAGAGAGACCCAGTACTTC
CASNQERQGWRETQYF
>once|TRBD1|TRBV6-6|TRBJ1-1
TGTGCCGGTGGGACAGGGAACACTGAAGCTTTCTTT
CAGGTGNTEAFF
>NA|NA|TRBV5-1|TRBJ1-1
TGCGCCAGCAGCTTGTTTGTCGGGAACACTGAAGCTTTCTTT
CASSLFVGNTEAFF
>NA|TRBD2|TRBV7-6|TRBJ2-1
TGTGCCAGCAGCCCAAGCGGGAGCTCATACAATGAGCAGTTCTTC
CASSPSGSSYNEQFF
>few|NA|TRBV19|TRBJ1-1
TGTGCCACCAAAGGTTCGGGGACTCGGACTGAAGCTTTCTTT
CATKGSGTRTEAFF
>NA|NA|TRBV6-1|TRBJ2-1
TGTGCCAGCAGTGAACTCAGCGGTTCCTACAATGAGCAGTTCTTC
CASSELSGSYNEQFF
>NA|NA|TRBV5-6|TRBJ1-2
TGTGCCAGCAGCCCGGATGGGGCAGGCGGGGGCTATGGCTACACCTTC
CASSPDGAGGGYGYTF
>NA|TRBD2|TRBV5-1|TRBJ2-2
TGCGCCAGCAGCTTGGCAGCGGGAGAACCCGGGGAGCTGTTTTTT
CASSLAAGEPGELFF
>once|TRBD2|TRBV27|TRBJ2-7
TGTGCCAGCAGTTTATCCAGCGGGGGACTCTACGAGCAGTACTTC
CASSLSSGGLYEQYF
>NA|NA|TRBV7-2|TRBJ2-1
TGTGCCAGCAGCTTAGACACGGGATCCTACAATGAGCAGTTCTTC
CASSLDTGSYNEQFF
>NA|NA|TRBV30|TRBJ1-2
TGTGCCTGGAGTCGATGGGGCGGCTACACCTTC
CAWSRWGGYTF
>few|TRBD1|TRBV5-1|TRBJ1-1
TGCGCCAGCAGCATGGGCAAACAGGGGGTAGGCACTGAAGCTTTCTTT
CASSMGKQGVGTEAFF
>NA|NA|TRBV5-4|TRBJ2-7
TGTGCCAGCAGCGACAGGTTATACGAGCAGTACTTC
CASSDRLYEQYF